This T cell receptor (beta chain) was identified in a study of T cell repertoires in cytomegalovirus infection (dated by TCRdb to about 2019). As for the study more broadly: Donor HLA type was relevant to the analysis, because carriage of CMV infection together with the matching HLA type was indicated by public TCR beta signatures.

Sequenced using an Illumina HiSeq 1500. Clones were called with MiXCR by TCRdb after fastp trimmed the public reads at Q25, and only in-frame beta chains were retained. Each record represents a unique CDR3 protein, reported with the most common genes and DNA among its rows. Recorded for this sample are just under 550,000 distinct CDR3 sequences; 26% of them occurred a single time. About 12% of the sample is in the top ten clones. The paper as a whole reports these results and caveats: The ex vivo response was dominated by HLA-C-restricted CMV-specific TCR beta clonotypes, which also provided the single most frequent clonotype in two of eight donors. In both this cohort and an independent cohort of more than 350 donors, the cumulative frequency of public TCR beta family members distinguished carriers of CMV infection plus the relevant HLA type.

Of note for this clonotype: The antigen it binds to is not known. No per-base quality is available; no much larger clone lies one base away.

The sample was PBMCs. This clonotype was obtained from a human donor in good health (CMV status not recorded). Some clones in this sample may be carry-over from other donors' samples.

The DNA sequence is as follows: TGCGCCAGCAGCCAAGTCCTAGCGGGTGTCCAAGAGACCCAGTACTTC. Translated, this gives CASSQVLAGVQETQYF. Recombination connected TRBV4-3 to TRBJ2-5, and 8 junctional nucleotides match TRBD2. Trimming takes 1 base off V and 1 base off J; junction bases not matched to a gene: 5. The CDR1 and CDR2 encoded by the germline V gene are LGHNA and YSLEER. Reading from cysteine to phenylalanine, the CDR3 counts 16 amino acids. Of all the DNA, just the CDR3 is kept, 48 bases in frame from base 1.